This T cell receptor beta chain is from a study of blood T cell repertoires in COVID-19. As for the study in general: Sources were T cells, B-cell-depleted T cells, or PBMCs; the material itself was cDNA or gDNA.

Participants had their cohort set by participant-reported clinical history. CDR3 length equals 15 residues. Between the trimmed V and J ends, which lost 0 bases and 6 bases, there was a span of 16 bases. Germline V CDR1 and CDR2: SGHRS, YFSETQ. Authors' processing steps: It was from reference gene primer amplification that nucleated cell counts were estimated. TCRdb's copy holds only in-frame clones and misses some; the assay was immunoSEQ multiplex PCR. For V, J and clone size, that table is used; D and trimming come from the DNA. The table has approximately 330,000 clones, about nine tenths seen once.

This chain links TRBV5-1 with TRBJ2-7; D perhaps matches TRBD2 (7 bases). The specimen was PBMCs or T cells enriched from blood (not recorded which). This clonotype originated in a woman between 25 and 40 years old who had recovered from COVID-19. DNA of the CDR3: TGCGCCAGCAGCTTGGCGGCGGATCGGGGGGCCGAGCAGTACTTC. Protein product: CASSLAADRGAEQYF.